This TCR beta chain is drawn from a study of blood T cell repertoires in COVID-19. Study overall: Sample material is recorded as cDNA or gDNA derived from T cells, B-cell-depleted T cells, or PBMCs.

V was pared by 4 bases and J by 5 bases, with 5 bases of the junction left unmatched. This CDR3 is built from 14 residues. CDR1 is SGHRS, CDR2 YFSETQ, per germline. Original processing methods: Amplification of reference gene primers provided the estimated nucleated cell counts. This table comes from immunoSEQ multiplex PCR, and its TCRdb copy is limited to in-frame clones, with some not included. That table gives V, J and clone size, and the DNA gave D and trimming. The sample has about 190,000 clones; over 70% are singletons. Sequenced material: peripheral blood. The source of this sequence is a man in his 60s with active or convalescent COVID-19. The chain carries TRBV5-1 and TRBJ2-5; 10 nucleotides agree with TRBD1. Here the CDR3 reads CASSRGTGAETQYF. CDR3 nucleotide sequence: TGCGCCAGCAGCAGGGGGACAGGGGCCGAGACCCAGTACTTC. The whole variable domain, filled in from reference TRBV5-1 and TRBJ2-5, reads KAGVTQTPRYLIKTRGQQVTLSCSPISGHRSVSWYQQTPGQGLQFLFEYFSETQRNKGNFPGRFSGRQFSNSRSEMNVSTLELGDSALYLCASSRGTGAETQYFGPGTRLLVL.